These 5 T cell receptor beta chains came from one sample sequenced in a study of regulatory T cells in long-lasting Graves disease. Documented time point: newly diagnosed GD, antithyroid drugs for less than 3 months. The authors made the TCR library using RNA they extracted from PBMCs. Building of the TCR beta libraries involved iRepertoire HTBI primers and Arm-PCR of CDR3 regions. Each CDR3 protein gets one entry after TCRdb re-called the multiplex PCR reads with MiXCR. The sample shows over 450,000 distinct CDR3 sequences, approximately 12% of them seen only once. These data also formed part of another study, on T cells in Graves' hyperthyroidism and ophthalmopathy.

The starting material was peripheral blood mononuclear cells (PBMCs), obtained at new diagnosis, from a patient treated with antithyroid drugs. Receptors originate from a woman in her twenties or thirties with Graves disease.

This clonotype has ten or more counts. CDR3 residues: CASSLLGGGFYEQFF. Written as DNA, the CDR3 is TGTGCCAGCAGTTTATTGGGGGGCGGGTTCTATGAGCAGTTCTTC. The chain is built from TRBV27 and TRBJ2-1; D tentatively reads TRBD1 or TRBD2 (6 bases each). This CDR3 is built from 15 residues. CDR1 and CDR2 (germline): MNHEY, SMNVEV (reference sequence). V lost 1 base and J 8 bases, leaving 15 bases between the germline ends.

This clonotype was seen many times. CDR3 sequence (DNA): TGTGCCAGCCAGATAACAGGGGGAAACGACTATGGCTACACCTTC. Protein product: CASQITGGNDYGYTF. This chain links TRBV27 with TRBJ1-2; 8 nucleotides line up with TRBD1. Germline CDR1 and CDR2: MNHEY and SMNVEV (reference sequence). The CDR3 is made up of 15 amino acids. V trimming: 8 bases; J trimming: 3 bases; junction bases outside the gene matches: 11.

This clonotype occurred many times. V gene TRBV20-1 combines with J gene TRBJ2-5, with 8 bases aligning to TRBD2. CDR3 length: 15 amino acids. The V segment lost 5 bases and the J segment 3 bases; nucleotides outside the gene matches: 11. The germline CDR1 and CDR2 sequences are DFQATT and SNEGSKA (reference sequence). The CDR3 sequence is CSAPPKTSVEETQYF. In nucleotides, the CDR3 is TGCAGTGCTCCCCCAAAGACTAGCGTCGAAGAGACCCAGTACTTC.

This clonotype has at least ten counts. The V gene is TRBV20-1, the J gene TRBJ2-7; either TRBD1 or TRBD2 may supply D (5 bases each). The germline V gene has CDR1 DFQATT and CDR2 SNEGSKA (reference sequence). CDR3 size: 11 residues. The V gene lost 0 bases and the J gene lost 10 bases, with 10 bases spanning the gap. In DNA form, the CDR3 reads TGCAGTGCTAGAGATGGACGGGGCCAGTACTTC. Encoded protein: CSARDGRGQYF.

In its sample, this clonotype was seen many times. The CDR3 here is CASSQDWAVTYNEQFF. The CDR3 DNA follows: TGTGCCAGCAGCCAAGATTGGGCGGTGACCTACAATGAGCAGTTCTTC. The chain employs TRBV14 and TRBJ2-1, with D uncertain. Germline V gene lookup returns CDR1 SGHDN and CDR2 FVKESK. The V end was cut by 0 bases, the J end by 2 bases, with 11 bases between. The CDR3 totals 16 residues.